Below, 13 T cell receptor beta chains from the same sample are listed, as sequenced in a study of lymphopenia after photon versus proton radiotherapy. Sequencing was performed with immunoSEQ multiplex PCR; in TCRdb, only in-frame clones are kept and a portion is missing. The sample shows about 70,000 clones, around 87% of them seen only once. Sample: peripheral blood, taken from a patient treated with proton-based radiotherapy. All receptors come from a man older than 75 with esophageal cancer.

This chain connects TRBV6-6 to TRBJ1-1; D is perhaps TRBD1 (5 bases). From germline, CDR1 is MNHNY and CDR2 SVGAGI (reference sequence). The length of the CDR3 is 13 residues. V was clipped by 6 bases and J by 9 bases, with 17 bases between them. The CDR3 DNA reads as TGTGCCAGCAGCGGGACCTCTTTCTTTCAAGCTTTCTTT. Translated, it gives CASSGTSFFQAFF.

The genes are TRBV19 and TRBJ1-1; 7 bases are a match to TRBD1. Germline V gene data show CDR1 as LNHDA and CDR2 as SQIVND (reference sequence). The CDR3 sequence is 15 residues long. The trim removed 7 bases at V and 2 bases at J, leaving 10 bases unmatched. The CDR3 nucleotides are TGTGCCAGTACTTATCCGGGACAGATAAACACTGAAGCTTTCTTT. Its protein product is CASTYPGQINTEAFF. The variable domain in full, with the rest retrieved from reference TRBV19 and TRBJ1-1, is DGGITQSPKYLFRKEGQNVTLSCEQNLNHDAMYWYRQDPGQGLRLIYYSQIVNDFQKGDIAEGYSVSREKKESFPLTVTSAQKNPTAFYLCASTYPGQINTEAFFGQGTRLTVV.

CDR3 bases: TGCGCCAGCAGCCAAGGCTCCGACAGCTTAGAGACCCAGTACTTC. Its translation: CASSQGSDSLETQYF. The gene calls are TRBV4-1 and TRBJ2-5; a weak D match, TRBD1 (5 bases). CDR1 is MGHRA and CDR2 is YSYEKL in the germline V gene. The CDR3 is 15 residues long. V was cut by 1 base and J by 4 bases, with 13 bases left in between.

The chain combines TRBV9 with TRBJ2-2; TRBD2 might be the D (6 bases). CDR3 length: 16 amino acids. Between the trimmed V and J ends, which lost 4 bases and 1 base, there was a span of 14 bases. Germline CDR1 SGDLS, CDR2 YYNGEE. CDR3 residues: CASSPHRDLNTGELFF. In DNA form, the CDR3 reads TGTGCCAGCAGCCCTCACCGGGACTTGAACACCGGGGAGCTGTTTTTT.

The CDR3 coding sequence is TGTGCCAGCACTCTGACGCAGGACTCTGGAAACACCATATATTTT. It encodes CASTLTQDSGNTIYF. The chain carries TRBV7-8 and TRBJ1-3; D not certain. The germline V gene encodes CDR1 SGHVS and CDR2 FQNEAQ. CDR3 length: 15 residues. V was shortened by 7 bases and J by 0 bases, with 13 bases between the two germline ends.

J is TRBJ1-1 and V is TRBV6-1; a weak D match, TRBD1 (5 bases). Trimming took 6 bases from V and 0 from J, leaving 8 bases between them. The V gene's germline CDR1 is MNHNS and CDR2 SASEGT. The length of the CDR3 is 13 residues. The CDR3 region is CASRDSMNTEAFF. The CDR3 nucleotides are TGTGCCAGCAGAGACAGTATGAACACTGAAGCTTTCTTT.

The gene calls are TRBV18 and TRBJ2-3; D possibly uses TRBD1 or TRBD2 (5 bases each). Germline V gene data show CDR1 as KGHSH and CDR2 as LQKENI. Trimming pared 8 bases from V and 0 bases from J, leaving 15 bases between. This CDR3 region has 15 residues. The CDR3 DNA reads TGTGCCAGCACCCACCCGGGACGTAGCACAGATACGCAGTATTTT. Translated, it gives CASTHPGRSTDTQYF.

The rearrangement links TRBV7-2 to TRBJ2-3; D ambiguous. The ends were cut back, 4 bases at V and 1 base at J, with 6 bases in the middle. Germline CDR1 and CDR2: SGHTA and FQGNSA. The CDR3 has 13 amino acids. The CDR3: CASSSSRTDTQYF. CDR3 sequence (DNA): TGTGCCAGCAGCTCCTCCCGCACAGATACGCAGTATTTT.

The chain couples TRBV5-1 to TRBJ1-1; perhaps TRBD1 as D (5 bases). Per the germline V gene, CDR1 is SGHRS and CDR2 is YFSETQ. The CDR3 contains 18 residues. V lost 2 bases to trimming and J lost 2 bases, with 22 bases between them. The CDR3 coding sequence is TGCGCCAGCAGCTTTTGGGGGTCCCAATCCGAGATTAACACTGAAGCTTTCTTT. Its protein product is CASSFWGSQSEINTEAFF.

The gene calls are TRBV29-1 and TRBJ2-5, with TRBD1 as a possible D gene (5 bases). The V end lost 5 bases, the J end lost 1 base, and 14 bases lay between the germline ends. This CDR3 is 14 amino acids long. Germline CDR1 and CDR2: SQVTM and ANQGSEA. Here the CDR3 reads CSVSRGQSQETQYF. CDR3 bases: TGCAGCGTTAGCAGAGGACAATCCCAAGAGACCCAGTACTTC.

In its sample, this clone was seen once. V gene TRBV29-1 combines with J gene TRBJ2-1, with TRBD2 as a possible D gene (6 bases). This CDR3 is 13 amino acids long. Per germline, CDR1 SQVTM and CDR2 ANQGSEA. V lost 4 bases and J 6 bases, leaving 13 bases between the germline ends. The chain's CDR3 is CSVVPVLANEQFF. As DNA, the CDR3 is TGCAGCGTTGTACCCGTACTAGCCAATGAGCAGTTCTTC.

CDR3 loop: CASSLARQGTEAFF. CDR3 nucleotide sequence: TGTGCCAGCAGCTTAGCTCGACAGGGCACTGAAGCTTTCTTT. The chain couples TRBV7-9 to TRBJ1-1; 7 bases fit TRBD1. The germline CDR1 and CDR2 sequences are SEHNR and FQNEAQ (reference sequence). V lost 0 bases, J lost 4 bases, and 2 bases stayed unmatched. The CDR3 covers 14 residues.

The chain links TRBV5-8 to TRBJ2-1; 10 nucleotides agree with TRBD2. Germline values: CDR1 SGHTS, CDR2 YDEGEE. Trimming at V came to 3 bases and at J to 9 bases, leaving 3 bases not matched to a gene. CDR3 length: 13 residues. Written as DNA, the CDR3 is TGTGCCAGCAGCTCCTTAGCGGGGGGTGAGCAGTTCTTC. Translating it yields CASSSLAGGEQFF.